Sequencing of this T cell receptor beta chain was carried out in a study of shared clonotypes between healthy human individuals. This CDR3 has 15 residues. Germline loops: CDR1 SGHKS, CDR2 YYEKEE (reference sequence). V lost 3 bases and J 7 bases, leaving 19 bases between the germline ends. Assay used: immunoSEQ multiplex PCR; TCRdb lists only in-frame clones, some missing. The sample lists about 710,000 clones, 55% to 75% occurring once. Donors comprised healthy HIV-negative adults lacking recent acute infections or vaccinations. The sample taken for sequencing was memory CD4+ T cells sorted from blood. The subset: CD45RA-negative fraction. The chain has TRBV5-5 and TRBJ1-2; weak D call: TRBD1 (6 bases). This TCR derives from a woman in her twenties or thirties in good health. CDR3: CASSSYPGASGGYTF. CDR3 sequence (DNA): TGTGCCAGCAGCTCATATCCGGGGGCGTCGGGTGGCTACACCTTC.